Listed below are T cell receptor beta chains from one sample, sequenced in a study of cytomegalovirus exposure and HLA in healthy donors. Sequencing was performed with immunoSEQ multiplex PCR; in TCRdb, only in-frame clones are kept and a portion is missing. Among some 180,000 clones listed, 76% were seen once. The sample was PBMCs. These receptors all come from a young man in good health and CMV-seronegative. The CDR3 runs from the conserved cysteine through the conserved F or W.

14 | TRBV9 | CASSPGGDTGELFF
14 | TRBV30 | CACKVGLSNTEAFF
16 | TRBV18 | CASSPTGLSSGNTIYF
14 | TRBV5-1 | CASSWTPKLYGYTF
13 | TRBV30 | CAWSLSKPYGYTF
15 | TRBV6-1 | CASSAGGTAPYEQYF
17 | TRBV9 | CASSSQGDRDINTEAFF
17 | TRBV5-6 | CASSPGLATTSTDTQYF
14 | TRBV18 | CASSPWDRGYEQYF
13 | TRBV11-2 | CASSPRGNTEAFF
17 | TRBV5-1 | CASSPRTSGGAHNEQFF
16 | TRBV6-1 | CASSAQAGDSNQPQHF
15 | TRBV5-1 | CASSLGGAVAGELFF
13 | TRBV5-1 | CASSLAVNTEAFF
14 | TRBV28 | CASSFSGGRFGYTF
15 | TRBV5-5 | CASSLYWAAGNTIYF
16 | TRBV11-2 | CASSPWGGHTNTEAFF
10 | TRBV20-1 | CSGEAGEQYF
13 | TRBV6-6 | CASRNRLNTEAFF
15 | TRBV5-1 | CASADRVDLNTEAFF
17 | TRBV5-4 | CASSSRTGGPYQETQYF
12 | TRBV7-9 | CASSLQGQPQHF
13 | TRBV2 | CASSLGQSYEQYF
12 | TRBV29-1 | CSVGREYNEQFF
14 | TRBV2 | CASSGSGGNYEQYF
14 | TRBV19 | CASNDQGARETQYF
20 | TRBV5-1 | CASSLVIRENDRVRDYGYTF
13 | TRBV28 | CASSFSTNEKLFF
18 | TRBV5-1 | CASSPGTGGGHYNSPLHF
13 | TRBV7-3 | CASSPGLSNEQFF
16 | TRBV5-1 | CASSKGTGLRDYGYTF
13 | TRBV5-1 | CASSLAVANEQYF
15 | TRBV12-1 | CASSFSCRDTGELFF
16 | TRBV29-1 | CSVATRGGRPGNTIYF
14 | TRBV5-4 | CASSFYGRDTEAFF
16 | TRBV18 | CASSSIQGVGGQPQHF
13 | TRBV7-3 | CASSSTANSPLHF
16 | TRBV2 | CASSLGPGQGHYEQYF
12 | TRBV7-9 | CSSSLVQAEQYF
15 | TRBV28 | CASSFVGGLYNEQFF